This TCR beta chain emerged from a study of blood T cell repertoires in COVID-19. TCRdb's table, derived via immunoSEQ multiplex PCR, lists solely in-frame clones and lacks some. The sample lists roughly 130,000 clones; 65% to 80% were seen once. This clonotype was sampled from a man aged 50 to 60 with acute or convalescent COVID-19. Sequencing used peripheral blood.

CDR3 sequence: CATSRKLDSLIETQYF. DNA of the CDR3: TGTGCCACCAGCAGGAAACTGGACAGTCTCATCGAGACCCAGTACTTC. The genes are TRBV15 and TRBJ2-5, with D maybe TRBD1 (6 bases). Germline V CDR1 and CDR2: LNHNV, YYDKDF (reference sequence). The CDR3 spans 16 residues. V lost 3 bases and J lost 5, with 19 bases in between.